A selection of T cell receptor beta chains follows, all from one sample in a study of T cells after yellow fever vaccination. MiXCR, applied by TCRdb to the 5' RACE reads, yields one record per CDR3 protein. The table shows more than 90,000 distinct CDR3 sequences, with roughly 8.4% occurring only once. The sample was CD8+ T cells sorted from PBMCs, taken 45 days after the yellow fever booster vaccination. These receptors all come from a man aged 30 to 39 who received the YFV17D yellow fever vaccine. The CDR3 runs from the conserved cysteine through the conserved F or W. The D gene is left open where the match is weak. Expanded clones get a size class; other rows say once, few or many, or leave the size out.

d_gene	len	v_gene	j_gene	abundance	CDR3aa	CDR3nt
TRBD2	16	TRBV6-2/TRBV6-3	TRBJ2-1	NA	CASSPGLTSSYNEQFF	TGTGCCAGCAGTCCGGGACTAACGAGCTCCTACAATGAGCAGTTCTTC
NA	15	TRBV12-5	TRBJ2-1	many	CASGLADTSYNEQFF	TGTGCTAGTGGTTTAGCAGATACTTCCTACAATGAGCAGTTCTTC
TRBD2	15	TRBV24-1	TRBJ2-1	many	CATSDPMNSGGEQFF	TGTGCCACCAGTGATCCCATGAATAGCGGGGGCGAGCAGTTCTTC
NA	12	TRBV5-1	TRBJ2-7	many	CASSYSSYEQYF	TGCGCCAGCAGCTACAGCTCCTACGAGCAGTACTTC
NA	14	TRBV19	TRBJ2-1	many	CASTPKTRNDEQFF	TGTGCCAGTACCCCCAAGACTCGGAATGATGAGCAGTTCTTC
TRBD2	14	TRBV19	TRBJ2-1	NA	CASGGSGPYNEQFF	TGTGCCAGCGGCGGGAGCGGGCCCTACAATGAGCAGTTCTTC
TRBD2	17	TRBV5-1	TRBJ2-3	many	CASSFPKAGGGPDTQYF	TGCGCCAGCAGCTTCCCAAAGGCGGGGGGAGGACCCGATACGCAGTATTTT
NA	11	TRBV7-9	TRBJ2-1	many	CASSYYNEQFF	TGTGCCAGCAGCTACTACAATGAGCAGTTCTTC
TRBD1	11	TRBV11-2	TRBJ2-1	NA	CASSLTGSQFF	TGTGCCAGCAGCTTGACAGGGTCGCAGTTCTTC
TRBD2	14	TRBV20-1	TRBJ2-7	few	CSASSGLESYEQYF	TGCAGTGCTAGCTCCGGACTAGAATCCTACGAGCAGTACTTC